These T cell receptor beta chains were read from a single sample in a study of blood T cell repertoires in COVID-19. Libraries were prepared by immunoSEQ multiplex PCR; TCRdb keeps only in-frame clonotypes and omits some of them. The data hold about 250,000 clones, with 88% observed a single time. Sequenced material: peripheral blood. The receptors shown here come from a woman aged 25 to 45 with COVID-19, enrolled during active disease. Each CDR3 is given with its conserved first and last residue. The order of the fields is J gene, V gene, CDR3 length, D gene, clone size, CDR3 DNA, CDR3 protein. A D gene is named only where the DNA matches it firmly. A row's size may be missing; if present it is once, few, many or a size class.

TRBJ2-2	TRBV19	15	TRBD1	-	TGTGCCAGTAGTGACAGGGGTCAGAACACCGGGGAGCTGTTTTTT	CASSDRGQNTGELFF
TRBJ1-1	TRBV12-3/TRBV12-4	13	-	few	TGTGCCAGCAGCCTCGGGTTGAACACTGAAGCTTTCTTT	CASSLGLNTEAFF
TRBJ2-3	TRBV12-2	16	-	few	TGTGCAAGTCGCCGCGAGCGGGGGGGCCTCACAGATACGCAGTATTTT	CASRRERGGLTDTQYF
TRBJ2-5	TRBV7-9	15	-	once	TGTGCCAGCAGCCGCACTAGGCTTCGGCAAGAGACCCAGTACTTC	CASSRTRLRQETQYF
TRBJ2-7	TRBV11-2	14	-	-	TGTGCCAGCAGCTTAGTGGCGGCCTCCTACGAGCAGTACTTC	CASSLVAASYEQYF
TRBJ2-7	TRBV11-2	14	-	-	TGTGCCAGCAGCTTATCCAGGCGACCCTACGAGCAGTACTTC	CASSLSRRPYEQYF
TRBJ1-1	TRBV19	13	-	once	TGTGCCAGTAGTACTACGGTGAACACTGAAGCTTTCTTT	CASSTTVNTEAFF
TRBJ2-4	TRBV6-2/TRBV6-3	16	-	-	TGTGCCAGCAGTTACTCGATTGAGTCAACCGGGAACATTCAGTACTTC	CASSYSIESTGNIQYF
TRBJ1-4	TRBV7-2	16	-	-	TGTGCCAGCAGCCTGGGAGGGCCTGCAACTAATGAAAAACTGTTTTTT	CASSLGGPATNEKLFF
TRBJ1-1	TRBV24-1	13	TRBD1	few	TGTGCCACAGCCCCGGGACAGGGTTCCGAAGCTTTCTTT	CATAPGQGSEAFF
TRBJ1-1	TRBV7-9	14	TRBD1	-	TGTGCCAGCAGCCCACAGGGGACGAACACTGAAGCTTTCTTT	CASSPQGTNTEAFF
TRBJ2-2	TRBV10-1	13	-	-	TGCGCCAGCATGCCAGCGAACACCGGGGAGCTGTTTTTT	CASMPANTGELFF
TRBJ2-7	TRBV27	14	TRBD1	-	TGTGCCAGCAGTTTGAGGACAGGGCTGGGGGAGCAGTACTTC	CASSLRTGLGEQYF
TRBJ2-2	TRBV2	16	TRBD1	-	TGTGCCAGCAGCGTTAACCCCGGGACAGGGGACGGGGAGCTGTTTTTT	CASSVNPGTGDGELFF
TRBJ2-2	TRBV24-1	15	-	-	TGTGCCACCAGTGATAGGCAGGTGTCCACCGGGGAGCTGTTTTTT	CATSDRQVSTGELFF